The T cell receptor beta chain described here comes from a study of T cell responses to AZD1222 COVID-19 vaccine. To note about this clone: Its target is not known.

Findings of the study overall: Distributed over spike, vaccine-associated CD4 TCRs predominated at 160-218 and 743-854. Clonal diversity was possibly underestimated, and the donors were mostly white British, with more females. AZD1222 recipients seropositive at baseline numbered only 5 to 7. Targeting of unmutated variant regions was reportedly seen in nearly half of spike-specific TCRs.

Produced via immunoSEQ multiplex PCR; TCRdb's table is partial and in-frame only. This sample lists around 150,000 clones; its ten largest clones have about 2%. The CDR3 extends over 14 amino acids. V gave up 2 bases and J gave up 8 bases, with 15 bases separating them. Germline V gene sequence: CDR1 SGHTA, CDR2 FQGTGA. This clonotype originated in an adult in good health. The gene calls are TRBV7-3 and TRBJ1-1; D is perhaps TRBD1 (6 bases). The sequenced sample consisted of peripheral blood. CDR3 sequence (DNA): TGTGCCAGCAGCTTAGGGGGCGGACAGCGGGAAGCTTTCTTT. Encoded protein: CASSLGGGQREAFF. Combining the CDR3 with reference TRBV7-3 and TRBJ1-1 gives the whole variable domain GAGVSQTPSNKVTEKGKYVELRCDPISGHTALYWYRQSLGQGPEFLIYFQGTGAADDSGLPNDRFFAVRPEGSVSTLKIQRTERGDSAVYLCASSLGGGQREAFFGQGTRLTVV.